A single sample gave rise to the 10 T cell receptor beta chains below, sequenced in a study of blood T cell repertoires in COVID-19 (dated by TCRdb to the early 2020s). Library preparation was by the immunoSEQ multiplex PCR assay. The table comes from immuneACCESS by way of TCRdb, which keeps in-frame sequences with V and J called. Part of the clones is missing from these tables; in studies checked, under half for an unresolved V gene and the rest for unknown reasons. The sample table records some 87,000 clones; approximately 87% of these occur just once. The ten largest make up about 18% of the sample. The specimen was peripheral blood. The source is a human donor in a cohort sampled during active COVID-19.

The J gene is TRBJ2-3, the V gene TRBV11-2; D may be TRBD1 (6 bases). V dropped 5 bases and J dropped 2 bases, with 14 bases sitting between them. The CDR3 runs to 15 residues. Looked up from germline, CDR1 is SGHAT and CDR2 is FQNNGV. This chain's CDR3 is CASSPRTAFTDTQYF. The CDR3 DNA sequence: TGTGCCAGCAGCCCAAGGACAGCCTTCACAGATACGCAGTATTTT.

The chain uses TRBV4-3 and TRBJ1-2; no clear D gene. The CDR3 extends over 14 amino acids. Trimming removed 2 bases from V and 4 bases from J, with 11 bases in between. Germline CDR1 and CDR2: LGHNA and YSLEER. The CDR3 region is CASSQSRQVYGYTF. DNA of the CDR3: TGCGCCAGCAGCCAATCGAGACAAGTCTATGGCTACACCTTC.

CDR3 sequence reads: CASSPTSGVTGELFF. The CDR3 nucleotides are TGTGCCAGCAGTCCCACTAGCGGGGTAACCGGGGAGCTGTTTTTT. The chain couples TRBV6-5 to TRBJ2-2; 10 positions match TRBD2. CDR1 and CDR2 (germline): MNHEY, SVGAGI. The CDR3 is 15 residues long. Unmatched junction bases numbered 5, after V lost 5 bases and J lost 5 bases.

The chain couples TRBV9 to TRBJ2-3; TRBD2 might be the D (5 bases). CDR3 size: 13 residues. V lost 4 bases to trimming and J lost 4 bases, with 10 bases between them. Looked up from germline, CDR1 is SGDLS and CDR2 is YYNGEE. In DNA, the CDR3 is TGTGCCAGCAGCTCCGGACTCCCAGATACGCAGTATTTT. Translation: CASSSGLPDTQYF.

V usage is TRBV7-6 and J usage is TRBJ2-5, with TRBD1 as a possible D gene (6 bases). CDR1 and CDR2 from the germline V gene are SGHVS and FNYEAQ. V was trimmed by 5 bases and J by 1 base, leaving 20 bases between them. The CDR3 runs 17 residues. Here the CDR3 reads CASSVRIIQGSQETQYF. The CDR3 DNA is TGTGCCAGCAGCGTCCGCATTATCCAGGGGTCCCAAGAGACCCAGTACTTC. The variable domain in full, completed from reference TRBV7-6 and TRBJ2-5, reads GAGVSQSPRYKVTKRGQDVALRCDPISGHVSLYWYRQALGQGPEFLTYFNYEAQQDKSGLPNDRFSAERPEGSISTLTIQRTEQRDSAMYRCASSVRIIQGSQETQYFGPGTRLLVL.

The V call is TRBV18, the J call TRBJ1-1; perhaps TRBD1 as D (5 bases). Trimming removed 6 bases from V and 6 bases from J, with 23 bases in between. Germline CDR1 is KGHSH and CDR2 is LQKENI. The CDR3 runs 16 residues. The CDR3 nucleotides are TGTGCCAGCTCCCTAGTCCGCCCCAGGGTTCCGGCTGAAGCTTTCTTT. Protein product: CASSLVRPRVPAEAFF.

This clone has just one count. The V call is TRBV5-1, the J call TRBJ2-5, with TRBD2 matching 7 bases. This CDR3 is 14 amino acids long. Germline loops: CDR1 SGHRS, CDR2 YFSETQ. V shed 5 bases and J 0 bases; nucleotides not matched to a gene: 4. In nucleotides, the CDR3 is TGCGCCAGCAGTCCTGGGGGGGACCAAGAGACCCAGTACTTC. The encoded protein is CASSPGGDQETQYF.

V is TRBV6-2 or TRBV6-3 and J is TRBJ2-5, with D perhaps matching TRBD1 (6 bases). The CDR3 has 14 amino acids. The germline CDR1 and CDR2 sequences are MNHEY and SVGEGT. Trimming shortened V by 1 base and J by 3 bases, and 9 bases separated the two germline ends. CDR3 nucleotides: TGTGCCAGCAGTTACTGGCAGGGGAAAGAGACCCAGTACTTC. Translated: CASSYWQGKETQYF.

V is TRBV6-4 and J is TRBJ1-1; 11 positions agree with TRBD1. Germline V gene data show CDR1 as MRHNA and CDR2 as SNTAGT. V dropped 3 bases and J dropped 0; count of bases not matched to a gene: 12. The CDR3 is 19 amino acids. In DNA, the CDR3 is TGTGCCAGCAGTGAGCATCGGGACAGGGGGGGTTGCATGAACACTGAAGCTTTCTTT. This codes for CASSEHRDRGGCMNTEAFF.

The gene calls are TRBV27 and TRBJ2-1; no definite D call. From germline, CDR1 is MNHEY and CDR2 SMNVEV (reference sequence). This CDR3 spans 14 amino acids. Trimming took 0 bases from V and 5 from J, leaving 8 bases between them. The CDR3 region has the DNA TGTGCCAGCAGTTTATCGAGGTGGGACAATGAGCAGTTCTTC. This gives the protein CASSLSRWDNEQFF.